The 19 T cell receptor beta chains reported below all come from one sample, sequenced in a study of T cell responses to AZD1222 COVID-19 vaccine. Sequencing was performed with immunoSEQ multiplex PCR; in TCRdb, only in-frame clones are kept and a portion is missing. The table includes roughly 150,000 clones, less than 95% detected once. Sequenced material: peripheral blood, taken 28 days after the second AZD1222 dose. These receptors were collected from an adult who received the AZD1222 COVID-19 vaccine.

The chain recombines TRBV28 with TRBJ1-4; 8 positions agree with TRBD1. The V and J ends lost 7 bases and 0 bases, in that order; junction bases with no gene match: 7. The CDR3 covers 16 residues. Germline-derived CDR1 and CDR2 are MDHEN and SYDVKM. CDR3 DNA sequence: TGTGCCAGCACCCTAAAGACAGGGGCAACTAATGAAAAACTGTTTTTT. It codes for CASTLKTGATNEKLFF.

The chain carries TRBV7-9 and TRBJ2-7; 7 nucleotides match TRBD1. The CDR3 is 13 residues long. With 2 bases clipped from V and 3 bases from J, the junction kept 1 base outside the gene matches. Germline V gene lookup returns CDR1 SEHNR and CDR2 FQNEAQ (reference sequence). CDR3: CASSLWDSYEQYF. DNA for the CDR3: TGTGCCAGCAGCTTATGGGACAGCTACGAGCAGTACTTC.

This chain links TRBV7-9 with TRBJ2-3, with D perhaps given as TRBD1 or TRBD2 (5 bases each). The CDR3 extends over 16 amino acids. Trimming left V 1 base short and J 3 bases short, with 14 bases between. The germline V gene has CDR1 SEHNR and CDR2 FQNEAQ (reference sequence). This CDR3 is CASSLGDWDLTDTQYF. The CDR3 region has the DNA TGTGCCAGCAGCTTAGGGGATTGGGACCTAACAGATACGCAGTATTTT.

The chain is built from TRBV4-3 and TRBJ2-2; 8 nucleotides agree with TRBD2. Germline assignment: CDR1 LGHNA and CDR2 YSLEER. V dropped 0 bases and J dropped 4; count of bases not matched to a gene: 4. This CDR3 is 16 amino acids long. The CDR3 reads CASSQEGTRGTGELFF. Here the CDR3 DNA reads TGCGCCAGCAGCCAAGAGGGGACTAGAGGCACCGGGGAGCTGTTTTTT.

J is TRBJ2-4 and V is TRBV5-4; 8 nucleotides match TRBD2. Per the germline V gene, CDR1 is SGHNT and CDR2 is YYREEE (reference sequence). The CDR3 is 16 residues long. J gave up 0 bases and V 0 bases, and 2 bases lay outside the gene matches. The CDR3 spells CASSLGAGGAKNIQYF. The DNA for the CDR3 is TGTGCCAGCAGCTTGGGGGCGGGAGGAGCCAAAAACATTCAGTACTTC.

The gene calls are TRBV6-2 or TRBV6-3 and TRBJ1-5; D remains unclear. The CDR3 sequence is 15 residues long. Germline CDR1 is MNHEY and CDR2 is SVGEGT. V lost 5 bases to trimming and J lost 1 base, with 12 bases between them. This CDR3 reads CASSPSGTSNQPQHF. The CDR3 DNA follows: TGTGCCAGCAGTCCATCAGGTACGAGCAATCAGCCCCAGCATTTT.

The rearrangement uses TRBV11-1 and TRBJ2-1; tentatively, D is TRBD2 (5 bases). This CDR3 has 14 amino acids. Trimming pared 5 bases from V and 1 base from J, leaving 9 bases between. Germline values: CDR1 SGHAT, CDR2 FQDESV (reference sequence). The CDR3 sequence is CASSPTGSYNEQFF. DNA for the CDR3: TGTGCCAGCAGCCCCACGGGGTCCTACAATGAGCAGTTCTTC.

This clone occurred once. The rearrangement uses TRBV6-4 and TRBJ1-5; no definite D call. CDR3 length equals 16 residues. Per the germline V gene, CDR1 is MRHNA and CDR2 is SNTAGT. The V gene lost 0 bases and the J gene lost 2 bases, with 11 bases spanning the gap. As DNA, the CDR3 is TGTGCCAGCAGTGACTCGCTGGGCGGGCGCAATCAGCCCCAGCATTTT. Translation: CASSDSLGGRNQPQHF.

The V call is TRBV28, the J call TRBJ1-1; unclear D gene. The germline gives CDR1 MDHEN, CDR2 SYDVKM. V dropped 1 base and J dropped 11 bases, with 14 bases sitting between them. CDR3 length: 13 amino acids. This CDR3 is CASSLYGEGGAFF. The CDR3 region has the DNA TGTGCCAGCAGTTTATATGGGGAGGGTGGGGCTTTCTTT.

The CDR3 loop is CASSYSISTYNSPLHF. CDR3 DNA: TGTGCCAGCAGTTACTCGATCAGCACCTATAATTCACCCCTCCACTTT. The rearrangement uses TRBV6-5 and TRBJ1-6; D is uncertain. V was pared by 0 bases and J by 2 bases, with 8 bases between. CDR1 is MNHEY, CDR2 SVGAGI, per germline. The CDR3 spans 16 residues.

This rearrangement joins TRBV5-8 to TRBJ1-6; D unresolved. The ends were cut back, 0 bases at V and 9 bases at J, with 16 bases in the middle. CDR3 size: 16 residues. The germline V gene has CDR1 SGHTS and CDR2 YDEGEE. CDR3 coding DNA: TGTGCCAGCAGCTTGGTGTATCCGGTCTTCGGTTCACCCCTCCACTTT. Its protein is CASSLVYPVFGSPLHF.

This chain joins TRBV19 and TRBJ2-4; D is ambiguous. Germline V lookup: CDR1 LNHDA, CDR2 SQIVND (reference sequence). With 7 bases removed from V and 5 bases from J, the gap between germline ends came to 21 bases. The CDR3 length is 16 residues. Here the CDR3 DNA reads TGTGCCAGTAAACGATCAGCCCAGATGTTTGAAAACATTCAGTACTTC. This translates into CASKRSAQMFENIQYF.

This chain uses TRBV6-1 with TRBJ1-4; D not certain. The CDR3 sequence is 15 residues long. Germline lookup yields CDR1 MNHNS and CDR2 SASEGT. V shed 2 bases and J shed 5 bases, with 12 bases lying between them. The CDR3 DNA sequence: TGTGCCAGCAGTGAAAGAGGTAGCCCGAATGAAAAACTGTTTTTT. Translated: CASSERGSPNEKLFF.

The chain couples TRBV28 to TRBJ1-2; D is unclear. V was clipped by 1 base and J by 6 bases, with 6 bases between them. The CDR3 contains 12 residues. Germline values: CDR1 MDHEN, CDR2 SYDVKM. The CDR3 here is CASSLSHNGYTF. CDR3 DNA: TGTGCCAGCAGTTTATCCCATAATGGCTACACCTTC.

This clone was found once. The rearrangement uses TRBV28 and TRBJ2-1, with 10 nucleotides matching TRBD2. Per the germline V gene, CDR1 is MDHEN and CDR2 is SYDVKM. V trimming: 8 bases; J trimming: 7 bases; junction bases outside the gene matches: 11. The CDR3 covers 15 residues. CDR3 in DNA: TGTGCCAGCGGTAGTACTAGCGGGAATAAGAATGAGCAGTTCTTC. Protein product: CASGSTSGNKNEQFF.

The V gene is TRBV5-1, the J gene TRBJ1-2; D may be TRBD1 (5 bases). The CDR3 runs to 14 residues. The germline gives CDR1 SGHRS, CDR2 YFSETQ. V lost 1 base to trimming and J lost 6 bases, with 13 bases between them. Here the CDR3 reads CASSLLGGADGYTF. The CDR3 DNA follows: TGCGCCAGCAGCTTGCTGGGCGGGGCGGATGGCTACACCTTC. The full variable domain, with the rest looked up from reference TRBV5-1 and TRBJ1-2, is KAGVTQTPRYLIKTRGQQVTLSCSPISGHRSVSWYQQTPGQGLQFLFEYFSETQRNKGNFPGRFSGRQFSNSRSEMNVSTLELGDSALYLCASSLLGGADGYTFGSGTRLTVV.

The V and J genes are TRBV6-2 or TRBV6-3 and TRBJ2-1; 8 positions match TRBD2. The V gene's germline CDR1 is MNHEY and CDR2 SVGEGT. The CDR3 contains 18 residues. Trimming at V came to 0 bases and at J to 10 bases, leaving 17 bases not matched to a gene. CDR3 DNA: TGTGCCAGCAGTTACTCGAGTACTAGAGCGGGAGATCAGGAGGAGCAGTTCTTC. This gives the protein CASSYSSTRAGDQEEQFF.

The chain employs TRBV3-1 (or the pseudogene TRBV3-2) and TRBJ1-3, with a weak D call TRBD1 (6 bases). This CDR3 has 14 residues. Germline CDR1 LGHDT, CDR2 YNNKEL (reference sequence). Trimming took 2 bases from V and 8 from J, leaving 13 bases between them. DNA of the CDR3: TGTGCCAGCAGCCAACAGGGGCCGGGAGACACCATATATTTT. The encoded protein is CASSQQGPGDTIYF.

V gene TRBV2 combines with J gene TRBJ1-2; 12 nucleotides agree with TRBD1. The trim removed 4 bases at V and 4 bases at J, leaving 7 bases unmatched. This CDR3 contains 16 residues. Germline V gene data show CDR1 as SNHLY and CDR2 as FYNNEI. The chain's CDR3 is CASSGGQGAPGYGYTF. Here the CDR3 DNA reads TGTGCCAGCAGTGGGGGACAGGGGGCCCCAGGCTATGGCTACACCTTC.